The TCR beta chain described here comes from a study of molecular identifiers for immune sequencing clone quantification. General observations from the study: Barcode-sharing identical TCR molecules could underestimate highly expanded clone sizes. Clones of above 20 RNA copies carried over 99% of effector molecules; in naive cells they carried under 1%.

Naive CD8 T cells were sorted, and the gate applied was CD8+CD4-CCR7+CD45RA+. TCRdb redid the calling of the PCR reads with MiXCR, one entry per CDR3 protein. The top ten hold 0.81% of the sample, which has fewer than 350,000 distinct CDR3 sequences, about a fifth seen once. The table lists this clonotype with many counts. The antigen is undetermined. The CDR3 contains 14 residues. Between the trimmed V and J ends, which lost 2 bases and 4 bases, there was a span of 12 bases. Looked up from germline, CDR1 is SEHNR and CDR2 is FQNEAQ (reference sequence). This chain joins TRBV7-9 and TRBJ2-7; D call uncertain. This clonotype originated in a human donor in good health. Some libraries in this study had Jurkat cell RNA spiked in. Sequencing used naive CD8+ T cells from blood, with Jurkat cell RNA spiked in. Indicated subset: FACS-sorted CD8+CD4-CCR7+CD45RA+ naive T cells. CDR3 DNA sequence: TGTGCCAGCAGCTTAATCCCGGCAGCATACGAGCAGTACTTC. Amino acids: CASSLIPAAYEQYF.